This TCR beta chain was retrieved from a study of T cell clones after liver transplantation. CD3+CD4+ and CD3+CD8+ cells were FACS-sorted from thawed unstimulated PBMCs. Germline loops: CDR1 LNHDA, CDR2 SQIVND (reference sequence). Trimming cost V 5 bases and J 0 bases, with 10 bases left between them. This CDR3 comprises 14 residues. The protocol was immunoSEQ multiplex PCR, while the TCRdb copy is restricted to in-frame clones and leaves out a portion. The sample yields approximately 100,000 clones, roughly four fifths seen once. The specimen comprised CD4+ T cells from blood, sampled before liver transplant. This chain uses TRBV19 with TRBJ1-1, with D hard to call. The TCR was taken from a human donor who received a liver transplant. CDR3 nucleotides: TGTGCCAGTAGTTCCCAACTCATGAACACTGAAGCTTTCTTT. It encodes CASSSQLMNTEAFF. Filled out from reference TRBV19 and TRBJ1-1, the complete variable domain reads DGGITQSPKYLFRKEGQNVTLSCEQNLNHDAMYWYRQDPGQGLRLIYYSQIVNDFQKGDIAEGYSVSREKKESFPLTVTSAQKNPTAFYLCASSSQLMNTEAFFGQGTRLTVV.